The 9 T cell receptor beta chains below were found in one sample sequenced in a study of vaccination and CD4 T cells after COVID-19 (dated by TCRdb to 2022 to 2024). Their specific antigens are unknown. Reading the label with the study, this specimen's treatment or condition is: approximately 9-day PBMC culture with coronavirus spike peptide pools or control peptides (ViraFEST assay). CD4+ T cells from unexposed donors were collected before the COVID-19 pandemic (2011-2018). Library prep was done by PCR. Sequencing was carried out with an Illumina iSeq 100. At the Johns Hopkins FTIC core, DNA from the cultured CD4+ T cells underwent TCR sequencing with the Oncomine TCR Beta short-read assay. The QIAamp micro DNA kit was used to extract genomic DNA from the cultured CD4+ T cells. TCRdb's own reprocessing of the public reads used fastp at Q25 and MiXCR and kept productive beta chains. Records with the same CDR3 protein are collapsed into one entry carrying the most frequent genes and DNA. This sample comprises some 8,900 distinct CDR3 sequences, less than 35% of them detected only once. The top ten constitute 6.5% to 8.5% of the sample.

Sequencing used CD4+ T cells from blood, cultured in vitro. The origin of the receptors is a human donor in good health.

The table lists this clonotype with a few counts. This rearrangement joins TRBV6-1 to TRBJ2-2; TRBD1 matches at 8 bases. J was trimmed by 4 bases and V by 2 bases; bases with no gene match: 0. The CDR3 sequence is 14 residues long. Looked up from germline, CDR1 is MNHNS and CDR2 is SASEGT. CDR3 DNA sequence: TGTGCCAGCAGTGAAACAGGGGGCACCGGGGAGCTGTTTTTT. It is translated as CASSETGGTGELFF.

This clonotype was seen more than once but under ten times. CDR3 residues: CASSKTLPSSYEQYF. The CDR3 DNA sequence: TGTGCCAGCAGTAAAACACTACCGAGCTCCTACGAGCAGTACTTC. The V and J genes are TRBV27 and TRBJ2-7; D is unclear. With 5 bases removed from V and 0 bases from J, the gap between germline ends came to 14 bases. Germline CDR1 MNHEY, CDR2 SMNVEV (reference sequence). The CDR3 totals 15 residues.

This clonotype was picked up a small number of times. The CDR3 is CASSMSLAGGETQYF. CDR3 DNA: TGTGCCAGTAGTATGTCCCTGGCCGGGGGGGAGACCCAGTACTTC. The chain uses TRBV19 and TRBJ2-5, with 7 positions matching TRBD2. After removal of 3 bases from V and 5 bases from J, the junction contained 9 bases not matched to a gene. The CDR3 length is 15 residues. Germline CDR1 is LNHDA and CDR2 is SQIVND (reference sequence).

This clonotype is medium-sized within its sample. The chain combines TRBV20-1 with TRBJ1-2, with 8 bases matching TRBD1. V was clipped by 1 base and J by 0 bases; unmatched bases: 13. CDR3 length: 18 residues. CDR1 is DFQATT and CDR2 is SNEGSKA in the germline V gene (reference sequence). The CDR3 coding sequence is TGCAGTGCTAGAGGGGTAGGGGACAGGACCCAAACTAACTATGGCTACACCTTC. It yields the protein CSARGVGDRTQTNYGYTF.

The rearrangement joins TRBV6-1 to TRBJ1-2; D is undetermined. Trimming left V 6 bases short and J 8 bases short, with 13 bases between. This CDR3 is 12 amino acids long. The germline CDR1 and CDR2 sequences are MNHNS and SASEGT. The CDR3 sequence is CASSPLLGGYTF. The CDR3 region has the DNA TGTGCCAGCAGCCCCCTCCTGGGCGGCTACACCTTC.

This clonotype was counted between two and nine times. The chain recombines TRBV7-9 with TRBJ1-1; 7 bases fit TRBD1. CDR1 SEHNR and CDR2 FQNEAQ come from the germline V gene (reference sequence). Trimming at V came to 5 bases and at J to 0 bases, leaving 3 bases not matched to a gene. CDR3 size: 14 residues. The CDR3 spells CASSKQGMNTEAFF. The CDR3 DNA follows: TGTGCCAGCAGCAAACAGGGGATGAACACTGAAGCTTTCTTT.

The gene calls are TRBV6-1 and TRBJ1-2; TRBD1 is a possible D gene (5 bases). The CDR3 spans 12 residues. Trimming removed 6 bases at V and 8 bases at J, with 13 bases between. Germline V gives CDR1 MNHNS, CDR2 SASEGT. The CDR3 region has the DNA TGTGCCAGCAGCGACAGCGGCCCGGGCTACACCTTC. Residues: CASSDSGPGYTF.

The gene calls are TRBV20-1 and TRBJ2-5, with D perhaps TRBD1 or TRBD2 (5 bases each). V was clipped by 2 bases and J by 5 bases, with 15 bases between them. The CDR3 contains 14 residues. Germline V lookup: CDR1 DFQATT, CDR2 SNEGSKA (reference sequence). The CDR3 protein is CSARNPWGLETQYF. In DNA form, the CDR3 reads TGCAGTGCTAGAAACCCATGGGGGTTGGAGACCCAGTACTTC.

The chain links TRBV25-1 to TRBJ2-7, with D possibly matching TRBD2 (5 bases). CDR1 and CDR2 (germline): MGHDK, SYGVNS. The CDR3 is 16 residues long. V lost 3 bases to trimming and J lost 1 base, with 16 bases between them. Here the CDR3 DNA reads TGTGCCAGCAGTGATCCCGGACCTAGAGGGTCCTACGAGCAGTACTTC. Translated, it gives CASSDPGPRGSYEQYF.